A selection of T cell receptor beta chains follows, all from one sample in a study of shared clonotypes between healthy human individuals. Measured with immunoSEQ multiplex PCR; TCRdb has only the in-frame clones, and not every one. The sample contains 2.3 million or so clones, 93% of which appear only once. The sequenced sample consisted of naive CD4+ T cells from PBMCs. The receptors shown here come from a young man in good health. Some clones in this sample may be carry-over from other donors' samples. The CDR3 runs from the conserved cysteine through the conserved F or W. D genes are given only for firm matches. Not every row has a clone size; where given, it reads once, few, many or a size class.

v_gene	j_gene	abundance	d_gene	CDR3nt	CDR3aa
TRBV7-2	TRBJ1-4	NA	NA	TGTGCCAGCAGCTTAAATCAGGGCGGAAAACTGTTTTTT	CASSLNQGGKLFF
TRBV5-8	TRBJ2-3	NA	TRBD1	TGTGCCAGCAGCTTCGGGACAGATATTACGCGCACAGATACGCAGTATTTT	CASSFGTDITRTDTQYF
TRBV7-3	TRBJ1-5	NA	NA	TGTGCCAGCAGCTCCCCGGGGAGGCCCCAGCATTTT	CASSSPGRPQHF
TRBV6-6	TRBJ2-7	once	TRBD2	TGTGCCAGCAGTATCAAGCGGGGGAGCTCCTACGAGCAGTACTTC	CASSIKRGSSYEQYF
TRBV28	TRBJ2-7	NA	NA	TGTGCCAGCAGAATTCGATCTTGGGGCAGGGTCGGCGCCGAGCAGTACTTC	CASRIRSWGRVGAEQYF
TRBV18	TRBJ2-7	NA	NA	TGTGCCAGCTCACCCCCGACTGGCTACGAGCAGTACTTC	CASSPPTGYEQYF
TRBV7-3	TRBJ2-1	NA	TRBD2	TGTGCCAGCAGCTTGGTCTCTAGCGGGAGGCTGTTCTTC	CASSLVSSGRLFF
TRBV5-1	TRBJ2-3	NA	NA	TGCGCCAGCAGCTTGGGTCCCTCCACTAGCACAGATACGCAGTATTTT	CASSLGPSTSTDTQYF
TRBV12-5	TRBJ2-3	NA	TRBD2	TGTGCTAGTGGTTTCTTTAGCGGGACAGATACGCAGTATTTT	CASGFFSGTDTQYF
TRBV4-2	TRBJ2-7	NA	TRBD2	TGTGCCAGCAGTTCTACACCGGGACTAGCGGGAGGCTACGAGCAGTACTTC	CASSSTPGLAGGYEQYF
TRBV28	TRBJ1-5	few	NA	TGTGCCAGCAGTTTGGAAAGGGCGAGCAATCAGCCCCAGCATTTT	CASSLERASNQPQHF
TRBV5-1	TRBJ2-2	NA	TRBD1	TGCGCCAGCAGCTTGGACGGCAGGGGGACCGGGGAGCTGTTTTTT	CASSLDGRGTGELFF
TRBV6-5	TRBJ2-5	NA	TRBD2	TGTGCCAGCAAATTACTAGCGGGAGCAGAGACCCAGTACTTC	CASKLLAGAETQYF
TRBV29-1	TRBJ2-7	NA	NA	TGCAGCGTTGTAAGGGAGTTAACCTACGAGCAGTACTTC	CSVVRELTYEQYF